This TCR beta chain was found in a study of T cell responses to AZD1222 COVID-19 vaccine. About the study: Doses given second, at about 4 or about 12 weeks, were pooled.

With regard to this clone: The antigen is not known.

Generated by immunoSEQ multiplex PCR, the TCRdb table keeps only in-frame clones and is missing some. The sample comprises about 100,000 clones, about nine tenths of which are singletons, and about 1.7% rests with the top ten. Study-level points and caveats: Per reports, nearly half of all spike-specific TCRs target regions that are unmutated in variants. At baseline, just six or seven AZD1222 recipients tested seropositive. Females outnumbered males among donors, who were mostly white British; clonal diversity was possibly underestimated.

The receptor was isolated from an adult in good health. The specimen was peripheral blood, collected on day 0 of AZD1222 vaccination.

This CDR3 reads CAISAGGAGETQYF. CDR3 coding DNA: TGTGCCATCAGTGCGGGGGGCGCGGGAGAGACCCAGTACTTC. The chain recombines TRBV10-3 with TRBJ2-5; D is perhaps TRBD2 (7 bases). CDR3 size: 14 residues. Germline CDR1 and CDR2: ENHRY and SYGVKD. V was cut by 4 bases and J by 4 bases, with 13 bases left in between.